This TCR beta chain was captured in a study of blood T cell repertoires in COVID-19. Study information: Sites in the United States, Italy and Spain provided acute and convalescent COVID-19 samples. PBMCs, B-cell-depleted T cells, or T cells were the source of the cDNA or gDNA that made up the material.

The CDR3 loop spans 13 amino acids. Trimming stripped 0 bases from V and 7 bases from J, with 6 bases between. CDR1 is LNHDA, CDR2 SQIVND, per germline (reference sequence). Profiled with immunoSEQ multiplex PCR; TCRdb holds only in-frame clones, not every one. The data show 100,000 to 150,000 clones, 70% to 85% seen once. Sequenced sample: peripheral blood. The sequence came from a human donor with acute or convalescent COVID-19. The donor label of this sample is uncertain. This chain joins TRBV19 and TRBJ2-2; D is possibly TRBD2 (5 bases). CDR3 sequence reads: CASSIDAGGELFF. The CDR3, as DNA: TGTGCCAGTAGTATAGATGCGGGCGGGGAGCTGTTTTTT.